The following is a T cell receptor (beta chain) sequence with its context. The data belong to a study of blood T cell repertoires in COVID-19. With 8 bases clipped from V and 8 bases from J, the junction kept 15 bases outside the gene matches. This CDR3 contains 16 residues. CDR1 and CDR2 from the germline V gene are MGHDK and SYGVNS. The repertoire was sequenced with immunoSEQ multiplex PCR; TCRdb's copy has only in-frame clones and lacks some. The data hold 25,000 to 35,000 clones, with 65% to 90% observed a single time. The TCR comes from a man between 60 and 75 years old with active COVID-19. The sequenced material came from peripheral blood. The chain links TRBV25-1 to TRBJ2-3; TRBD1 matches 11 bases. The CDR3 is CASGNPGQGVLGTQYF. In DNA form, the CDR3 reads TGTGCCAGCGGGAATCCGGGACAGGGGGTCCTCGGTACGCAGTATTTT.